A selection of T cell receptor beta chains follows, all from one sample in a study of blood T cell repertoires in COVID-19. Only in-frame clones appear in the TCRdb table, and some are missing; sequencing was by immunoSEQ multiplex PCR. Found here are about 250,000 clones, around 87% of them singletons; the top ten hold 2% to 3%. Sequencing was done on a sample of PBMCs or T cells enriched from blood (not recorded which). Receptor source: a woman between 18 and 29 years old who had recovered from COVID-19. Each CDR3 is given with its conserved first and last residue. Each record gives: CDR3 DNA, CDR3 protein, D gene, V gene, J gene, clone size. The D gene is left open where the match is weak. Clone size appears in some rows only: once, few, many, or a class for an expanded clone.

TGTGCCAGCAGCCAAGATACAGTCAGCTCCTACGAGCAGTACTTC	CASSQDTVSSYEQYF	.	TRBV4-2	TRBJ2-7	few
TGTGCCAGCAGCCCAGGACAGGGGTCAACGAACACTGAAGCTTTCTTT	CASSPGQGSTNTEAFF	TRBD1	TRBV5-4	TRBJ1-1	.
TGTGCCAGCAGCGCGGGAGTTAGCTCCTACGAGCAGTACTTC	CASSAGVSSYEQYF	TRBD2	TRBV7-6	TRBJ2-7	.
TGTGCCAGCAGCTTAGGCGGGGGGGCAACTGAGCAGTTCTTC	CASSLGGGATEQFF	TRBD2	TRBV11-2	TRBJ2-1	.
TGTGCCAGCAGCCCACGTGAGTTCGTGAACACTGAAGCTTTCTTT	CASSPREFVNTEAFF	.	TRBV5-4	TRBJ1-1	.
TGTGCCAGCAGCTTGGCACTAGCGGGGGCCGGGGAGACCCAGTACTTC	CASSLALAGAGETQYF	TRBD2	TRBV5-6	TRBJ2-5	.
TGTGCCAGCAGTGACTCTCGACGGGGCTATGGCTACACCTTC	CASSDSRRGYGYTF	.	TRBV6-4	TRBJ1-2	.
TGTGCCAGCAGTTACTCCACAGGGATAGGCACTGAAGCTTTCTTT	CASSYSTGIGTEAFF	.	TRBV6-5	TRBJ1-1	once
TGTGCCAGCAGCCTCAGGACAGCCGCCGGCACCCAGTACTTC	CASSLRTAAGTQYF	.	TRBV6-5	TRBJ2-5	.
TGTGCCAGCAGCTACAGACAGGGCGGTGAGCAGTTCTTC	CASSYRQGGEQFF	TRBD1	TRBV14	TRBJ2-1	.
TGTGCCAGCAGGGATGGGGGGAGCACAGTTAAAGGCTACACCTTC	CASRDGGSTVKGYTF	.	TRBV2	TRBJ1-2	.
TGTGCCAGCAGCCCCGGGACTAGCCGAGAGACCCAGTACTTC	CASSPGTSRETQYF	TRBD2	TRBV6-5	TRBJ2-5	.
TGTGCCAGCAGCGCTACCTCGGGGGAGACCCAGTACTTC	CASSATSGETQYF	.	TRBV11-3	TRBJ2-5	once